The T cell receptor beta chain under discussion was sequenced for a study of T cells in Graves' hyperthyroidism and ophthalmopathy. For the study at large: Peripheral blood sampling occurred at initial diagnosis, before any treatment. Findings and limits, study-wide: In the blood, most expanded thyroid clonotypes above 0.001 appeared as well.

Amplified TCR beta CDR3 regions derived from RNA transcripts. During a first-round RT-PCR of the TCR CDR3, the HTBI primer set was used. A single record per CDR3 protein comes from TCRdb applying MiXCR to the multiplex PCR reads. This table holds some 350,000 distinct CDR3 sequences, roughly 15% found once. The sample holds many counts of this clonotype. Its cognate antigen is unknown. The CDR3 has 12 residues. Germline CDR1 is MDHEN and CDR2 is SYDVKM. Trimming stripped 5 bases from V and 8 bases from J, with 12 bases between. Inclusion characteristics of ophthalmopathy patients comprised a Clinical Activity Score of at least 3, a NOSPECS grade of at least 4, and duration under 3 months.

The chain uses TRBV28 and TRBJ1-2, with D perhaps matching TRBD1 (6 bases). The clonotype comes from a woman between 40 and 55 years old with Graves' ophthalmopathy. The source material was blood. CDR3 nucleotide sequence: TGTGCCAGCAGTGAACAGGGATGGGGCTACACCTTC. This codes for CASSEQGWGYTF.